The present T cell receptor (beta chain) was sequenced within a study of PD-1 blockade in classical Hodgkin lymphoma (dated by TCRdb to the early 2020s). Regarding the study in general: Nivolumab dosing was 3 mg/kg intravenously every 2 weeks, continuing until either disease progression or unacceptable toxicity. The study used TCR beta sequencing and CyTOF to define a peripheral blood immune signature of response to PD-1 blockade in classical Hodgkin lymphoma.

What the study reported, not specific to this receptor: Baseline TCR diversity was reported as lower in newly diagnosed patients than in healthy donors, and lower still in relapsed/refractory patients. Baseline diversity similar to that of newly diagnosed patients was observed in trial patients achieving complete response, whereas significantly lower diversity was observed in partial responders and progressors. The study was limited to a single clinical trial cohort, and causes of repertoire differences, possibly disease activity or prior therapy, remained undefined. Lower diversity was seen in patients whose nivolumab began less than 1 year after ASCT, and these patients were left out of later analyses so that immune reconstitution would not confound the results. A significant rise by C4D1 was seen in CD4+ but not CD8+ TCR diversity (p=0.0027 vs p=0.16), with the rise being most apparent in complete responders (p=0.02).

Genomic DNA was isolated using the Qiagen DNeasy kit from unsorted PBMCs as well as from negatively selected CD4+ and CD8+ fractions. TCR beta CDR3 regions were subjected to amplification by immunoSEQ multiplex PCR with primers that anneal to V and J segments. A synthetic immune receptor repertoire was used to minimize amplification bias, and any residual bias was removed computationally once sequencing was done. Regarding the original processing steps: Repertoire diversity was quantified as the Shannon entropy index using custom Python scripts. Unsorted, CD4+ and CD8+ repertoires were analyzed separately, except for combined analyses in which CD4+ and CD8+ sequences were merged in silico. Clonal expansion was defined as at least a 2-fold frequency increase after treatment relative to C1D1, with a pseudocount of 0.5 for undetected baseline clones. Clones with 0 or 1 copy at C1D1 were classified as singleton clones, and clones with 2 or more copies were classified as non-singleton clones. Clones expanded in unsorted samples were assigned a CD4+, CD8+ or unknown annotation through matching of protein sequences in sorted samples from the same patient. Wilcoxon tests on paired samples were used to test changes in diversity from C1D1 to C4D1. TCRdb obtained this table from immuneACCESS and retained in-frame rearrangements with V and J assigned. These tables miss some clones; where compared with another copy, unresolved V genes account for less than half of the shortfall, and the remainder is unexplained. V and J calls and clone size come straight from that table; D and trimming were deduced from the DNA. This sample holds roughly 25,000 clones; around 68% were observed only once. Together, the top ten hold less than 35% of the sample.

V drops 4 bases and J drops 0 bases, leaving 0 bases in between. According to the germline V gene, CDR1 reads SGHTA and CDR2 reads FQGTGA. Inclusive of the bounding cysteine and phenylalanine, the CDR3 is 12 residues long. The retained sequence is limited to the CDR3, 36 bases, with the frame set at the first base. In light of the paper, this sample's time point label describes: cycle 4 day 1 (C4D1), after about 6 weeks of nivolumab. Relapse after autologous stem cell transplantation had occurred in all trial patients, and cohorts A, B and C were distinguished by prior brentuximab vedotin exposure. The trial cohort was composed of about 58 patients with relapsed/refractory classical Hodgkin lymphoma, for whom complete response, partial response or progressive disease was recorded as best overall response. In the multi-cohort phase II CheckMate 205 trial, trial patients received single-agent nivolumab. An independent review committee assessed best overall response using the 2007 International Working Group response criteria. Trial PBMCs were collected just before the start of nivolumab (C1D1) and during therapy at cycle 2 day 1 and cycle 4 day 1. Peripheral blood was collected in 8 mL Vacutainer Cell Preparation Tubes, from which PBMCs were isolated by centrifugation and then cryopreserved.

This clone showed up just once. Which antigen it targets is not known. The record has no base qualities; no much larger clone is one base away. Here the sequenced sample was peripheral blood mononuclear cells (PBMCs), taken before the fourth cycle of nivolumab. The receptor was derived from a human donor with classical Hodgkin lymphoma. The chain is made from TRBV7-3 and TRBJ2-2; the D gene assignment is ambiguous. The nucleotides read TGTGCCAGCAGCTCGAACACCGGGGAGCTGTTTTTT. This sequence encodes CASSSNTGELFF.